Below are 20 T cell receptor beta chains sequenced from a single sample in a study of cytomegalovirus exposure and HLA in healthy donors. The PCR made use of 60 Vbeta and 13 Jbeta primers. Assay: immunoSEQ multiplex PCR; the TCRdb copy retains only in-frame clones and omits some. This sample yields over 100,000 clones, of which roughly 80% are seen a single time; roughly 8.2% belongs to the top ten. Sequencing was performed on PBMCs. Every receptor here comes from a woman between 50 and 59 years old in good health and CMV-seropositive.

The chain combines TRBV4-2 with TRBJ1-2; D gene unclear. Germline V gives CDR1 LGHNA, CDR2 YNFKEQ. CDR3 length: 16 residues. V dropped 0 bases and J dropped 6 bases, with 17 bases sitting between them. Here the CDR3 reads CASSQDRGEEWDGYTF. The CDR3 region has the DNA TGTGCCAGCAGCCAAGATCGGGGTGAGGAGTGGGATGGCTACACCTTC.

This rearrangement joins TRBV29-1 to TRBJ1-1; possibly TRBD1 for D (5 bases). V was clipped by 7 bases and J by 1 base, with 13 bases between them. Germline assignment: CDR1 SQVTM and CDR2 ANQGSEA. The CDR3 sequence is 13 residues long. In nucleotides, the CDR3 is TGCAGCGCCTCGGACATGCAGAACACTGAAGCTTTCTTT. Amino acid sequence: CSASDMQNTEAFF.

This clone was seen only a few times. The rearrangement uses TRBV6-5 and TRBJ1-5, with D perhaps TRBD1 (6 bases). CDR1 and CDR2 from the germline V gene are MNHEY and SVGAGI. V was trimmed by 6 bases and J by 5 bases, leaving 11 bases between them. This CDR3 comprises 13 residues. The CDR3 DNA reads TGTGCCAGCAGAAACAGGGACCATCAGCCCCAGCATTTT. This gives the protein CASRNRDHQPQHF.

This clone appeared a few times. The chain links TRBV5-5 to TRBJ2-3, with D tentatively TRBD2 (6 bases). The CDR3 consists of 16 residues. Germline CDR1 reads SGHKS; CDR2 reads YYEKEE (reference sequence). V dropped 4 bases and J dropped 4 bases, with 19 bases sitting between them. CDR3 protein: CASSPPLGGSSDTQYF. Written as DNA, the CDR3 is TGTGCCAGCAGCCCTCCGTTGGGGGGATCGTCAGATACGCAGTATTTT. Based on the CDR3 plus reference TRBV5-5 and TRBJ2-3, the full variable domain is DAGVTQSPTHLIKTRGQQVTLRCSPISGHKSVSWYQQVLGQGPQFIFQYYEKEERGRGNFPDRFSARQFPNYSSELNVNALLLGDSALYLCASSPPLGGSSDTQYFGPGTRLTVL.

The V call is TRBV11-2, the J call TRBJ2-7; unclear D gene. V was cut by 0 bases and J by 2 bases, with 11 bases left in between. From germline, CDR1 is SGHAT and CDR2 FQNNGV. The CDR3 loop spans 15 amino acids. The CDR3 here is CASSLDRVAAYEQYF. The CDR3 DNA follows: TGTGCCAGCAGCTTAGATCGGGTAGCAGCCTACGAGCAGTACTTC.

The chain is built from TRBV27 and TRBJ1-5; no clear D gene. From germline, CDR1 is MNHEY and CDR2 SMNVEV (reference sequence). This CDR3 has 15 residues. The ends were cut back, 6 bases at V and 7 bases at J, with 19 bases in the middle. CDR3 in amino acids: CASRPAGSLGQPQHF. In DNA form, the CDR3 reads TGTGCCAGCAGGCCGGCGGGCAGTCTAGGGCAGCCCCAGCATTTT.

The J gene is TRBJ2-5, the V gene TRBV5-6; TRBD2 matches at 9 bases. The CDR3 loop spans 16 amino acids. Germline CDR1 and CDR2: SGHDT and YYEEEE. V lost 1 base, J lost 5 bases, and 9 bases stayed unmatched. In DNA form, the CDR3 reads TGTGCCAGCAGCTTGTTCGGGCGGGGGGGGAGCGAGACCCAGTACTTC. Its protein is CASSLFGRGGSETQYF.

The V call is TRBV6-4, the J call TRBJ1-5; maybe TRBD1 (6 bases). Trimming stripped 6 bases from V and 7 bases from J, with 13 bases between. The CDR3 has 13 residues. CDR1 is MRHNA and CDR2 is SNTAGT in the germline V gene. The CDR3 reads CASSGQLGQPQHF. The CDR3 bases are TGTGCCAGCAGCGGACAGCTCGGGCAGCCCCAGCATTTT.

The rearrangement joins TRBV4-3 to TRBJ2-1; the match to TRBD2 covers 7 bases. V was clipped by 3 bases and J by 0 bases; unmatched bases: 8. Per germline, CDR1 LGHNA and CDR2 YSLEER. The CDR3 totals 17 residues. CDR3 coding DNA: TGCGCCAGCAGCCAGGGTTTAGCGGGTGCCTCCTACAATGAGCAGTTCTTC. Amino acid sequence: CASSQGLAGASYNEQFF.

This rearrangement joins TRBV5-4 to TRBJ2-7; 9 nucleotides agree with TRBD1. This CDR3 has 14 residues. CDR1 and CDR2 (germline): SGHNT, YYREEE (reference sequence). V lost 0 bases to trimming and J lost 6 bases; unmatched junction nucleotides: 4. In nucleotides, the CDR3 is TGTGCCAGCAGCTTGGAGGGACAGGGACGCGAGCAGTACTTC. It translates to CASSLEGQGREQYF.

This clone turned up a few times. The genes are TRBV6-5 and TRBJ1-2, with a possible D match to TRBD1 (6 bases). The V gene lost 6 bases and the J gene lost 6 bases, with 14 bases spanning the gap. Germline loops: CDR1 MNHEY, CDR2 SVGAGI. The CDR3 runs to 13 residues. This chain's CDR3 is CASSRDIGHGYTF. The CDR3 coding sequence is TGTGCCAGCAGCCGGGACATCGGCCATGGCTACACCTTC.

The rearrangement uses TRBV10-3 and TRBJ1-2; TRBD1 is a possible D gene (6 bases). Trimming took off 5 bases at V and 6 bases at J, with 16 bases between the two ends. Per germline, CDR1 ENHRY and CDR2 SYGVKD. The CDR3 has 14 residues. The CDR3 loop reads CAISPGDRSDGYTF. For the CDR3, the DNA is TGTGCCATCAGTCCAGGGGATCGGTCCGATGGCTACACCTTC.

The chain has TRBV5-4 and TRBJ2-6; 10 nucleotides match TRBD1. Germline-derived CDR1 and CDR2 are SGHNT and YYREEE (reference sequence). The trim removed 4 bases at V and 2 bases at J, leaving 6 bases unmatched. The CDR3 extends over 17 amino acids. In nucleotides, the CDR3 is TGTGCCAGCAGCGCCGGGACAGGGGTGGCTGGGGCCAACGTCCTGACTTTC. This codes for CASSAGTGVAGANVLTF.

The gene calls are TRBV18 and TRBJ2-7; TRBD2 matches at 12 bases. Germline trimming cut 5 bases from V and 3 bases from J; bases unmatched to any gene: 5. CDR3 length equals 15 residues. Looked up from germline, CDR1 is KGHSH and CDR2 is LQKENI. The DNA for the CDR3 is TGTGCCAGCTCATACGGACTAGCGGGACTCTACGAGCAGTACTTC. This encodes CASSYGLAGLYEQYF.

The CDR3: CASSILPGQGRGWETQYF. The CDR3 nucleotides read TGTGCCAGTAGTATCCTTCCGGGACAGGGGAGGGGATGGGAGACCCAGTACTTC. This rearrangement joins TRBV19 to TRBJ2-5, with TRBD1 identical over 10 bases. This CDR3 is built from 18 residues. Germline assignment: CDR1 LNHDA and CDR2 SQIVND (reference sequence). Losses at the gene ends were 3 bases for V and 5 bases for J; bases not matched to a gene: 15.

This clone was recorded a few times. This chain links TRBV11-2 with TRBJ2-7; TRBD1 matches at 8 bases. The length of the CDR3 is 13 residues. Germline V gene data show CDR1 as SGHAT and CDR2 as FQNNGV. V shed 1 base and J 6 bases; nucleotides not matched to a gene: 2. CDR3 sequence (DNA): TGTGCCAGCAGCTTAGGGACAGGGAGCGAGCAGTACTTC. Translated, it gives CASSLGTGSEQYF.

The J gene is TRBJ2-2, the V gene TRBV6-4, with 9 bases fitting TRBD2. The germline V gene encodes CDR1 MRHNA and CDR2 SNTAGT. The CDR3 is 19 amino acids. V was pared by 0 bases and J by 3 bases, with 11 bases of the junction left unmatched. CDR3 nucleotides: TGTGCCAGCAGTGACTCGTTCGGCGGGAGGGCCACCGACACCGGGGAGCTGTTTTTT. It specifies CASSDSFGGRATDTGELFF.

In this sample, this clone turned up a few times. The sample contains more than one DNA sequence encoding this CDR3. The chain couples TRBV7-2 to TRBJ2-7, with D perhaps matching TRBD1 (6 bases). Germline CDR1 reads SGHTA; CDR2 reads FQGNSA. V was cut by 3 bases and J by 3 bases, with 12 bases left in between. The CDR3 loop spans 14 amino acids. The CDR3 bases are TGTGCCAGCAGCTTCCGGACAGCCAGCTACGAGCAGTACTTC. Translating gives CASSFRTASYEQYF. The entire variable domain, with the rest obtained from reference TRBV7-2 and TRBJ2-7, is as follows: GAGVSQSPSNKVTEKGKDVELRCDPISGHTALYWYRQSLGQGLEFLIYFQGNSAPDKSGLPSDRFSAERTGGSVSTLTIQRTQQEDSAVYLCASSFRTASYEQYFGPGTRLTVT.

This rearrangement joins TRBV7-9 to TRBJ2-1; TRBD2 aligns across 8 bases. CDR1 is SEHNR and CDR2 is FQNEAQ in the germline V gene (reference sequence). This CDR3 spans 14 amino acids. J gave up 6 bases and V 6 bases, and 7 bases lay outside the gene matches. CDR3 sequence reads: CASSIRGGRNEQFF. In DNA, the CDR3 is TGTGCCAGCAGTATTCGGGGGGGCCGCAATGAGCAGTTCTTC.

The genes are TRBV7-6 and TRBJ2-1; D may be TRBD1 (5 bases). This CDR3 is built from 14 residues. Germline CDR1 is SGHVS and CDR2 is FNYEAQ. V was pared by 5 bases and J by 12 bases, with 20 bases between. The CDR3 spells CASSPPTVPLLQFF. In DNA form, the CDR3 reads TGTGCCAGCAGCCCACCGACAGTTCCTTTATTGCAGTTCTTC.